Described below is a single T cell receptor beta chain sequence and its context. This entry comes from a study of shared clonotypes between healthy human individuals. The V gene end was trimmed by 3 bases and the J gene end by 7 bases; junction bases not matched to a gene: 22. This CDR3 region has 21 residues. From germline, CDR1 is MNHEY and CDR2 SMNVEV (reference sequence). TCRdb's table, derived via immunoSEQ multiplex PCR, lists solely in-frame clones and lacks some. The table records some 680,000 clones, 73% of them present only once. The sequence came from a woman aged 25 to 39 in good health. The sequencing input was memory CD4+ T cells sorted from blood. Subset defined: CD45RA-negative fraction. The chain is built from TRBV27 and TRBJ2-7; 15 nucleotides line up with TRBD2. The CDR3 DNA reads TGTGCCAGCAGTTTTCGGGCGCCCGGTTACCATAGGACTAGCGGGAGGGGGGAGCAGTACTTC. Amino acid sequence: CASSFRAPGYHRTSGRGEQYF.